Following are 31 T cell receptor gamma chains from one sample sequenced in a study of intestinal T cells in coeliac disease. Each case's genomic DNA was extracted from ten approximately 5.1-µm formalin-fixed paraffin-embedded scrolls. TRG repertoires were amplified with LymphoTrack primers from around 200 ng of biopsy DNA. TCRdb re-called the multiplex PCR reads through CATT. This table has 740 or so gamma-chain clones, under 60% appearing once. Specimen: a duodenal biopsy. Receptors originate from a human donor with celiac disease.

A few counts support this clone. A read error likely explains why the TCRdb protein, taken from a much larger clone, differs from this DNA's translation at residue 8; the protein shown is translated from the DNA. The chain is built from TRGV10 and TRGJP1. TRGV10 is assigned to the ORF class and has an uncertain function. Trimming removed 8 bases from V and 3 bases from J; junction bases left unmatched: 10. The CDR3 has 15 amino acids. Here the CDR3 reads CAAWDYWATGWFKIF. CDR3 in DNA: TGTGCTGCGTGGGATTATTGGGCCACTGGTTGGTTCAAGATATTT.

The chain couples TRGV9 to TRGJ1 or TRGJ2. Trimming at V came to 5 bases and at J to 4 bases, leaving 8 bases not matched to a gene. CDR3 length equals 13 residues. Germline loops: CDR1 GITISATS, CDR2 ISYDGTV (reference sequence). This chain's CDR3 is CALWGGAYYKKLF. The CDR3, as DNA: TGTGCCTTGTGGGGAGGTGCGTATTATAAGAAACTCTTT.

Comments on this clone: The translated DNA and TCRdb's protein are not identical at residue 7; the protein here was translated from the DNA. The chain joins TRGV5 to TRGJ1 or TRGJ2. V gave up 3 bases and J gave up 3 bases; unmatched junction bases: 5. Germline-derived CDR1 and CDR2 are VINAFY and YDVSNSKD. The CDR3 covers 13 residues. The CDR3 nucleotides read TGTGCCACCTGGGACGGGGGTTATTATAAGAAACTCTTT. As protein: CATWDGGYYKKLF.

The J gene is TRGJP1, the V gene TRGV10. TRGV10 is designated an ORF whose function remains uncertain. The CDR3 is made up of 15 amino acids. The junction had 10 bases not matched to a gene; V was cut back by 11 bases and J by 0 bases. The CDR3 protein is CAAQRRDTTGWFKIF. CDR3 coding DNA: TGTGCTGCGCAAAGGCGGGATACCACTGGTTGGTTCAAGATATTT.

The chain employs TRGV10 and TRGJP1. TRGV10 is an ORF; its function is uncertain. Germline trimming cut 7 bases from V and 4 bases from J; bases unmatched to any gene: 7. CDR3 length: 14 amino acids. In nucleotides, the CDR3 is TGTGCTGCGTGGTCTGGGGACACTGGTTGGTTCAAGATATTT. This sequence encodes CAAWSGDTGWFKIF.

This clone was detected a few times. It may be a read error: a sequence one base away is much more abundant. Additional DNA sequences in this sample encode the identical CDR3. The chain uses TRGV10 and TRGJP1. TRGV10 is known as an ORF, though its function is uncertain. The CDR3 runs to 12 residues. For the CDR3, the DNA is TGCGCTGCGTGGGGCACTGGTTGGTTCAAGATATTT. Translated: CAAWGTGWFKIF.

The rearrangement joins TRGV10 to TRGJ1 or TRGJ2. TRGV10 has ORF status, its function being uncertain. J was trimmed by 5 bases and V by 9 bases; bases with no gene match: 5. This CDR3 region has 11 residues. The CDR3 loop reads CAACCHYKKLF. The CDR3 bases are TGTGCTGCGTGCTGTCATTATAAGAAACTCTTT.

This clone turned up a few times. TCRdb's protein for this DNA is that of a much larger clone and differs from the translation at residue 11, likely a read error; the protein shown is the DNA translation. The chain recombines TRGV10 with TRGJP1. TRGV10 carries the ORF label, with uncertain function. This CDR3 region has 15 residues. The CDR3: CAAWDNTTTGRFKIF. DNA of the CDR3: TGTGCTGCGTGGGACAATACGACCACTGGTCGGTTCAAGATATTT.

The V call is TRGV10, the J call TRGJ1 or TRGJ2. TRGV10 falls under the ORF class, with uncertain function. The CDR3 is 11 amino acids. V shed 8 bases, J shed 10 bases, and the junction held 9 bases outside the gene matches. The CDR3 sequence is CAAWGNFKKLF. The CDR3 nucleotides are TGTGCTGCGTGGGGAAACTTCAAGAAACTCTTT.

By sample fraction, this clone is large. This rearrangement joins TRGV8 to TRGJ1 or TRGJ2. The CDR3 spans 16 residues. The J segment lost 1 base and the V segment lost 2 bases, leaving 11 bases of the junction unmatched. CDR1 and CDR2 (germline): VENAVY, YDSYNSRV. In DNA, the CDR3 is TGTGCCACCTGGGATACCTGTATTTCTAATTATTATAAGAAACTCTTT. As protein: CATWDTCISNYYKKLF.

The table lists this clone with a few counts. The protein TCRdb gives is from a much larger clone and does not agree with this DNA's translation at residue 14, likely a read error; the protein shown here comes from the DNA. The chain uses TRGV2 and TRGJP1. The CDR3 extends over 15 amino acids. Germline CDR1 reads EGSNGY; CDR2 reads YDSYNSKV. The chain's CDR3 is CATWAARMGGWFKTF. CDR3 coding DNA: TGTGCCACCTGGGCGGCCCGAATGGGTGGTTGGTTCAAGACATTT.

The chain combines TRGV3 with TRGJP1. Germline V gene sequence: CDR1 VTNTFY, CDR2 YDVSTARD (reference sequence). J lost 2 bases, V lost 12 bases, and 18 bases had no gene match. The CDR3 spans 16 residues. The chain's CDR3 is CAHLGTGGTTGWFKIF. The CDR3 DNA sequence: TGTGCCCACCTGGGGACAGGCGGCACCACTGGTTGGTTCAAGATATTT.

This clone counts as hyperexpanded. This chain connects TRGV2 to TRGJP1. Trimming at V came to 5 bases and at J to 0 bases, leaving 3 bases not matched to a gene. Germline V CDR1 and CDR2: EGSNGY, YDSYNSKV. The CDR3 covers 14 residues. The CDR3 reads CATWGYTTGWFKIF. The CDR3 DNA follows: TGTGCCACCTGGGGATATACCACTGGTTGGTTCAAGATATTT.

By sample fraction, this clone is large. The rearrangement uses TRGV10 and TRGJ1 or TRGJ2. TRGV10 is sorted into the ORF group, with uncertain function. The V gene end was trimmed by 8 bases and the J gene end by 0 bases; junction bases not matched to a gene: 8. The CDR3 length is 14 residues. This CDR3 reads CAAWDRGNYYKKLF. The DNA for the CDR3 is TGTGCTGCGTGGGATAGGGGGAATTATTATAAGAAACTCTTT.

To note about this clone: A far larger clone is a single base away, which makes a read error likely. This CDR3 is also generated by other DNA sequences in the sample. The J gene is TRGJP2, the V gene TRGV11. TRGV11 is recorded as an ORF, its role being uncertain. This CDR3 spans 13 amino acids. The CDR3 is CACWIRHGRIKTF. The CDR3 nucleotides read TGTGCTTGCTGGATTAGGCACGGGAGGATCAAGACGTTT.

The V and J genes are TRGV3 and TRGJ1 or TRGJ2. V trimming: 5 bases; J trimming: 7 bases; junction bases outside the gene matches: 8. This CDR3 has 12 residues. Germline V gives CDR1 VTNTFY, CDR2 YDVSTARD (reference sequence). CDR3 in DNA: TGTGCCACCTGGGGACAGCCATATAAGAAACTCTTT. Its protein product is CATWGQPYKKLF.

The chain links TRGV8 to TRGJP1. The V gene's germline CDR1 is VENAVY and CDR2 YDSYNSRV. V was clipped by 2 bases and J by 5 bases; unmatched bases: 5. The CDR3 has 14 amino acids. The chain's CDR3 is CATWDTRTGWFKIF. The DNA for the CDR3 is TGTGCCACCTGGGATACAAGAACTGGTTGGTTCAAGATATTT.

The J gene is TRGJ1 or TRGJ2, the V gene TRGV10. TRGV10 is an ORF for which the function is uncertain. V lost 8 bases, J lost 12 bases, and 5 bases stayed unmatched. This CDR3 is 9 amino acids long. CDR3 protein: CAAWERKLF. CDR3 DNA: TGTGCTGCGTGGGAACGGAAACTCTTT.

This rearrangement joins TRGV11 to TRGJ1 or TRGJ2. TRGV11 counts as an open reading frame of uncertain function. The V gene end was trimmed by 14 bases and the J gene end by 4 bases; junction bases not matched to a gene: 14. The CDR3 has 13 amino acids. CDR3 region: CALLDSLYYKKLF. In DNA, the CDR3 is TGTGCCTTGCTGGATTCGTTGTATTATAAGAAACTCTTT.

This clone came up a few times. Translating this DNA gives a protein that differs at residue 12 from the TCRdb one, which belongs to a much larger clone; a read error is likely, and the protein shown is this translation. The J gene is TRGJP1, the V gene TRGV2. The CDR3 length is 15 residues. Looked up from germline, CDR1 is EGSNGY and CDR2 is YDSYNSKV. The CDR3 reads CATWAARMGGWSKIF. The CDR3 DNA sequence: TGTGCCACCTGGGCGGCCCGAATGGGTGGTTGGTCCAAGATATTT.

The genes are TRGV8 and TRGJ1 or TRGJ2. This CDR3 comprises 14 residues. Germline CDR1 VENAVY, CDR2 YDSYNSRV. Losses at the gene ends were 3 bases for V and 3 bases for J; bases not matched to a gene: 8. Written as DNA, the CDR3 is TGTGCCACCTGGGATCTTTTCCTTTATTATAAGAAACTCTTT. Its translation is CATWDLFLYYKKLF.

This clone was detected only once. The gene calls are TRGV3 and TRGJ1 or TRGJ2. V shed 0 bases, J shed 13 bases, and the junction held 9 bases outside the gene matches. The CDR3 loop spans 12 amino acids. Germline V CDR1 and CDR2: VTNTFY, YDVSTARD (reference sequence). The CDR3 loop reads CATWDRLRRKLF. DNA for the CDR3: TGTGCCACCTGGGACAGGCTTCGGCGAAAACTCTTT.

The chain carries TRGV9 and TRGJ1 or TRGJ2. J was trimmed by 9 bases and V by 3 bases; bases with no gene match: 5. Germline values: CDR1 GITISATS, CDR2 ISYDGTV (reference sequence). The CDR3 contains 11 residues. CDR3 coding DNA: TGTGCCTTGTGGGAGTGCGGTAAGAAACTCTTT. Protein product: CALWECGKKLF.

Turning to this clone: TCRdb's entry gives the protein of a much larger clone, which mismatches this DNA's translation at residue 5, likely from a read error; the protein reported here is translated from the DNA. This rearrangement joins TRGV9 to TRGJ1 or TRGJ2. Germline lookup yields CDR1 GITISATS and CDR2 ISYDGTV (reference sequence). The CDR3 has 12 amino acids. CDR3 DNA: TGTGCCTTGTGGGTGGTGCCATATAAGAAACTCTTT. This codes for CALWVVPYKKLF.

By its share, this clone is large. J is TRGJP1 and V is TRGV8. The CDR3 extends over 15 amino acids. The germline V gene has CDR1 VENAVY and CDR2 YDSYNSRV. CDR3 coding DNA: TGTGCACCTGGGATAGGCGGGACCACTGGTTGGTTCAAGATATTT. Encoded protein: CAPGIGGTTGWFKIF.

For this clone: TCRdb's protein for this DNA is that of a much larger clone and differs from the translation at residue 3, likely a read error; the protein shown is the DNA translation. The V and J genes are TRGV4 and TRGJ1 or TRGJ2. This CDR3 has 11 residues. From germline, CDR1 is EGSTGY and CDR2 YDSYTSSV. CDR3 DNA sequence: TGTGCCGCCTGGGATGGGCCAGCGGAACTCTTT. Translating gives CAAWDGPAELF.

By share, this clone counts as large. The rearrangement joins TRGV9 to TRGJ1 or TRGJ2. The CDR3 is 11 amino acids. V trimming: 0 bases; J trimming: 10 bases; junction bases outside the gene matches: 3. Germline CDR1 reads GITISATS; CDR2 reads ISYDGTV (reference sequence). The CDR3 loop is CALWEVRKKLF. CDR3 in DNA: TGTGCCTTGTGGGAGGTGCGAAAGAAACTCTTT.

The chain has TRGV10 and TRGJP1. TRGV10 is identified as an open reading frame with a role that is uncertain. V dropped 8 bases and J dropped 11; count of bases not matched to a gene: 12. The CDR3 totals 13 residues. CDR3 residues: CAAWDAEGWFKIF. In nucleotides, the CDR3 is TGTGCTGCGTGGGATGCAGAGGGATGGTTCAAGATATTT.

The chain recombines TRGV10 with TRGJ1 or TRGJ2. TRGV10 belongs to the ORF category, with a function that is uncertain. J was trimmed by 3 bases and V by 8 bases; bases with no gene match: 5. There are 12 residues in the CDR3. The CDR3 DNA reads as TGTGCTGCGTGGGGAATTTATTATAAGAAACTCTTT. Amino acids: CAAWGIYYKKLF.

The gene calls are TRGV9 and TRGJ1 or TRGJ2. The germline V gene has CDR1 GITISATS and CDR2 ISYDGTV (reference sequence). This CDR3 is built from 18 residues. Losses at the gene ends were 0 bases for V and 0 bases for J; bases not matched to a gene: 14. CDR3 sequence: CALWEVRYGPQNYYKKLF. The CDR3 DNA follows: TGTGCCTTGTGGGAGGTGCGATATGGGCCTCAGAATTATTATAAGAAACTCTTT.

About this clone itself: At residue 6, the translated DNA and the protein in TCRdb do not agree; the protein given here is derived from the DNA. V gene TRGV10 combines with J gene TRGJP1. TRGV10 is assigned to the ORF class and has an uncertain function. Trimming removed 8 bases from V and 4 bases from J; junction bases left unmatched: 5. The length of the CDR3 is 13 residues. The CDR3 spells CAAWGFTGWFKIF. In DNA, the CDR3 is TGTGCTGCGTGGGGATTCACTGGTTGGTTCAAGATATTT.